What follows describes a single TCR beta chain. Antigen specificity is unknown. This record belongs to a study of OX40 agonist ivuxolimab in advanced cancers. Assay: immunoSEQ multiplex PCR; the TCRdb copy retains only in-frame clones and omits some. The data hold about 89,000 clones, with 90% to 95% observed a single time. Whole-study findings and limits: At 0.1 to 3.0 mg/kg, clonal expansion of CD4+ and CD8+ blood T cells had occurred by week 6. Expanded clones belonging to CD8+ T cells outnumbered, on average, those of CD4+.

Trimming cost V 6 bases and J 1 base, with 10 bases left between them. In germline, CDR1 is MNHEY, CDR2 SVGAGI. The length of the CDR3 is 14 residues. The material sequenced was CD4+ or CD8+ T cells sorted from blood, taken in a trial of the OX40 agonist ivuxolimab. The sequence derives from an adult with an advanced solid tumor such as melanoma, head and neck, liver or kidney cancer. This chain connects TRBV6-5 to TRBJ1-5; D remains unclear. In DNA, the CDR3 is TGTGCCAGCAGCCGACACCCGAGCAATCAGCCCCAGCATTTT. Protein: CASSRHPSNQPQHF.